This TCR beta chain came from a study of blood T cell repertoires in COVID-19. Recovery among Cohort 3 donors was established by two negative PCRs, clearance, or symptom resolution. Clones were sequenced by immunoSEQ multiplex PCR, and TCRdb holds only the in-frame ones, with some missing. Of 150,000 to 170,000 clones listed, 84% are singletons. Germline V gene lookup returns CDR1 MNHEY and CDR2 SVGAGI. V shed 6 bases and J shed 4 bases, with 16 bases lying between them. CDR3 length: 15 residues. The chain uses TRBV6-5 and TRBJ1-5; D gene ambiguous. Sequencing used PBMCs or T cells enriched from blood (not recorded which). This receptor was identified in a man over 45 who had recovered from COVID-19. CDR3 protein: CASSSNPGANQPQHF. The CDR3 bases are TGTGCCAGCAGCTCGAATCCGGGAGCTAATCAGCCCCAGCATTTT.